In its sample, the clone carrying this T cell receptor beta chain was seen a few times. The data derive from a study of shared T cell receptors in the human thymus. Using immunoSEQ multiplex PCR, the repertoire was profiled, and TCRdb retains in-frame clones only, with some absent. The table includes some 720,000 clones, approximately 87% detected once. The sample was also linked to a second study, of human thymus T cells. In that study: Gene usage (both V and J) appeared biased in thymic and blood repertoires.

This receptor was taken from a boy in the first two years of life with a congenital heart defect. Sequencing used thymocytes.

CDR3 loop: CASSLGTGVTGELFF. CDR3 bases: TGTGCCAGCAGCTTGGGTACGGGGGTGACCGGGGAGCTGTTTTTT. V and J are TRBV11-3 and TRBJ2-2; TRBD2 is a possible D gene (6 bases). V was trimmed by 3 bases and J by 5 bases, leaving 13 bases between them. CDR1 SGHNT and CDR2 YENEEA come from the germline V gene. The CDR3 covers 15 residues.